Below, one TCR beta chain is given with its context. Its antigen is currently unknown. The V gene's germline CDR1 is MNHEY and CDR2 SVGAGI. V lost 0 bases, J lost 4 bases, and 7 bases stayed unmatched. The CDR3 contains 16 residues. The sample originates from a study of T cell responses to AZD1222 COVID-19 vaccine. Study findings and constraints: The CD4 TCRs associated with vaccination extended across spike and predominated at 160-218 and 743-854. Clonal diversity was possibly underestimated, and the donors were mostly white British, with more females. Rises in breadth and depth of Spike-specific TCRs came after two AZD1222 doses.

Assay used: immunoSEQ multiplex PCR; TCRdb lists only in-frame clones, some missing. The sample lists 140,000 to 150,000 clones; 88% were seen once. This specimen consisted of peripheral blood, obtained on day 0 of AZD1222 vaccination. The TCR was taken from an adult in good health. The genes are TRBV6-5 and TRBJ2-3; 7 bases line up with TRBD1. The CDR3 sequence: CASSYSRGLGSDTQYF. For the CDR3, the DNA is TGTGCCAGCAGTTACTCAAGGGGGCTAGGGTCAGATACGCAGTATTTT.